One and the same sample provided the 9 T cell receptor beta chains below, sequenced in a study of PD-L1 blockade in urothelial cancer. Sequencing used immunoSEQ multiplex PCR; TCRdb keeps in-frame clones, though not all of them. The profile shows under 40,000 clones, approximately 80% of them singletons. Time point noted: pretreatment peripheral blood. Material: PBMCs, obtained around atezolizumab (anti-PD-L1) treatment. The receptor set was obtained from a man between 60 and 70 years old with urothelial cancer.

As regards this clone: Other DNA sequences in the same sample also yield this CDR3. The V and J genes are TRBV28 and TRBJ1-5; D remains unclear. Looked up from germline, CDR1 is MDHEN and CDR2 is SYDVKM. The CDR3 has 12 amino acids. V dropped 3 bases and J dropped 5 bases, with 5 bases sitting between them. The CDR3 spells CASSFPDQPQHF. In DNA, the CDR3 is TGTGCCAGCAGTTTTCCCGATCAGCCCCAGCATTTT.

V gene TRBV9 combines with J gene TRBJ2-5, with D maybe TRBD2 (6 bases). The CDR3 consists of 16 residues. Germline V CDR1 and CDR2: SGDLS, YYNGEE. V lost 2 bases to trimming and J lost 5 bases, with 19 bases between them. CDR3 nucleotides: TGTGCCAGCAGCGTGGCGATTGTTGGGGGACTGGAGACCCAGTACTTC. Protein sequence: CASSVAIVGGLETQYF.

The chain is built from TRBV28 and TRBJ1-2, with D maybe TRBD1 (5 bases). The CDR3 runs to 12 residues. The germline gives CDR1 MDHEN, CDR2 SYDVKM. V dropped 7 bases and J dropped 3 bases, with 9 bases sitting between them. The CDR3 is CASNPGDYGYTF. The CDR3 DNA reads as TGTGCCAGCAACCCGGGGGACTATGGCTACACCTTC.

The rearrangement uses TRBV7-9 and TRBJ2-3, with TRBD2 matching 8 bases. With 4 bases clipped from V and 2 bases from J, the junction kept 8 bases outside the gene matches. This CDR3 has 16 amino acids. CDR1 is SEHNR and CDR2 is FQNEAQ in the germline V gene (reference sequence). CDR3 protein: CASSSAGGGNTDTQYF. The DNA of the CDR3 is TGTGCCAGCAGCTCGGCGGGGGGCGGAAACACAGATACGCAGTATTTT.

This chain uses TRBV11-2 with TRBJ2-3; 7 bases match TRBD1. The CDR3 spans 14 residues. Germline V lookup: CDR1 SGHAT, CDR2 FQNNGV. The V and J ends lost 4 bases and 4 bases, in that order; junction bases with no gene match: 5. CDR3 amino acids: CASSWYRGADTQYF. CDR3 coding DNA: TGTGCCAGCAGCTGGTACAGGGGCGCAGATACGCAGTATTTT.

The V gene is TRBV5-1, the J gene TRBJ1-1; 7 bases are shared with TRBD1. Germline CDR1 is SGHRS and CDR2 is YFSETQ. This CDR3 comprises 14 residues. The trim removed 4 bases at V and 1 base at J, leaving 4 bases unmatched. The CDR3: CASSPWTGNTEAFF. CDR3 DNA: TGCGCCAGCAGCCCGTGGACAGGGAACACTGAAGCTTTCTTT.

This chain links TRBV15 with TRBJ2-1; TRBD2 matches at 8 bases. Germline V gene lookup returns CDR1 LNHNV and CDR2 YYDKDF (reference sequence). The length of the CDR3 is 16 residues. V lost 1 base to trimming and J lost 0 bases; unmatched junction nucleotides: 2. CDR3 in amino acids: CATSRVGGGSYNEQFF. CDR3 nucleotide sequence: TGTGCCACCAGCAGAGTCGGGGGGGGCTCCTACAATGAGCAGTTCTTC.

The table lists this clone with a few counts. The chain couples TRBV6-1 to TRBJ1-1; no clear D gene. V was shortened by 7 bases and J by 5 bases, with 17 bases between the two germline ends. This CDR3 contains 14 residues. Germline loops: CDR1 MNHNS, CDR2 SASEGT. The CDR3 here is CASTPEVRRTEAFF. The CDR3 coding sequence is TGTGCCAGCACTCCGGAGGTAAGGAGAACTGAAGCTTTCTTT.

This chain links TRBV7-2 with TRBJ1-5, with TRBD1 as a possible D gene (6 bases). The length of the CDR3 is 14 residues. Trimming removed 2 bases at V and 6 bases at J, with 11 bases between. Germline CDR1 is SGHTA and CDR2 is FQGNSA. CDR3 in amino acids: CASSLRGEGQPQHF. The CDR3 region has the DNA TGTGCCAGCAGCTTAAGGGGGGAGGGTCAGCCCCAGCATTTT.